The 17 T cell receptor beta chains in this list originate from one sample, sequenced in a study of control samples from healthy donors and cancer patients (dated by TCRdb to the early 2020s). The protocol used for the library was the immunoSEQ multiplex PCR assay. Drawn from immuneACCESS, this table holds only the in-frame rearrangements with V and J called that TCRdb kept. Clones are partly lost; checked studies trace under half to an unresolved V gene and leave the rest unexplained. The table for this sample lists about 270,000 clones; over 70% of them were counted only once. The ten largest account for roughly 14% of the sample. The sample taken for sequencing was PBMCs. The source is an older woman with lung cancer.

CDR3 protein: CASSPPTAHYGYTF. CDR3 bases: TGTGCCAGCAGTCCCCCGACTGCGCACTATGGCTACACCTTC. This sequence joins TRBV28 and TRBJ1-2; D is ambiguous. Trimming cost V 5 bases and J 3 bases, with 13 bases left between them. Germline CDR1 reads MDHEN; CDR2 reads SYDVKM. This CDR3 is 14 amino acids long.

The J gene is TRBJ1-1, the V gene TRBV11-2; possible D gene TRBD1, 5 bases. CDR1 SGHAT and CDR2 FQNNGV come from the germline V gene. Trimming took off 3 bases at V and 5 bases at J, with 10 bases between the two ends. CDR3 length: 13 amino acids. The CDR3 spells CASSLGVQTEAFF. CDR3 coding DNA: TGTGCCAGCAGCTTGGGGGTTCAGACTGAAGCTTTCTTT. The full variable domain, in which reference TRBV11-2 and TRBJ1-1 provide the parts outside the CDR3, is EAGVAQSPRYKIIEKRQSVAFWCNPISGHATLYWYQQILGQGPKLLIQFQNNGVVDDSQLPKDRFSAERLKGVDSTLKIQPAKLEDSAVYLCASSLGVQTEAFFGQGTRLTVV.

The chain joins TRBV5-1 to TRBJ1-2; a weak D match, TRBD1 (5 bases). The germline CDR1 and CDR2 sequences are SGHRS and YFSETQ. V was shortened by 1 base and J by 3 bases, with 13 bases between the two germline ends. The CDR3 covers 15 residues. CDR3 loop: CASSLYGGGDYGYTF. The CDR3 nucleotides are TGCGCCAGCAGCTTGTACGGGGGAGGTGACTATGGCTACACCTTC.

This chain links TRBV10-3 with TRBJ2-7; 9 bases map to TRBD1. V was clipped by 4 bases and J by 3 bases; unmatched bases: 4. Germline V lookup: CDR1 ENHRY, CDR2 SYGVKD. The CDR3 is 14 amino acids. CDR3: CAISAPGQGYEQYF. DNA of the CDR3: TGTGCCATCAGTGCGCCGGGACAGGGCTACGAGCAGTACTTC.

The J gene is TRBJ2-1, the V gene TRBV6-1, with 9 bases aligning to TRBD2. The germline CDR1 and CDR2 sequences are MNHNS and SASEGT. The CDR3 covers 16 residues. The V and J ends lost 4 bases and 9 bases, in that order; junction bases with no gene match: 13. This CDR3 is CASSGASAGGNGEQFF. The CDR3 DNA reads as TGTGCCAGCAGTGGGGCTTCCGCGGGAGGGAACGGTGAGCAGTTCTTC.

The chain employs TRBV7-9 and TRBJ2-1, with 9 bases aligning to TRBD2. Trimming removed 5 bases from V and 6 bases from J; junction bases left unmatched: 14. Germline CDR1 and CDR2: SEHNR and FQNEAQ (reference sequence). The CDR3 is 17 amino acids. Here the CDR3 reads CASSPALAGALGNEQFF. Here the CDR3 DNA reads TGTGCCAGCAGCCCGGCTTTAGCGGGGGCTCTCGGCAATGAGCAGTTCTTC.

The V and J genes are TRBV2 and TRBJ1-1; D call uncertain. V gave up 3 bases and J gave up 2 bases, with 7 bases separating them. This CDR3 is 13 amino acids long. CDR1 SNHLY and CDR2 FYNNEI come from the germline V gene. The chain's CDR3 is CASSDAPNTEAFF. The DNA of the CDR3 is TGTGCCAGCAGTGATGCACCTAACACTGAAGCTTTCTTT.

This clone appeared a single time. The rearrangement uses TRBV7-2 and TRBJ1-3, with D unclear. The length of the CDR3 is 16 residues. The germline gives CDR1 SGHTA, CDR2 FQGNSA. V was cut by 3 bases and J by 0 bases, with 12 bases left in between. The CDR3 loop reads CASSLDGLISGNTIYF. In nucleotides, the CDR3 is TGTGCCAGCAGCTTGGACGGACTGATCTCTGGAAACACCATATATTTT. Full variable domain (missing parts from reference TRBV7-2 and TRBJ1-3): GAGVSQSPSNKVTEKGKDVELRCDPISGHTALYWYRQSLGQGLEFLIYFQGNSAPDKSGLPSDRFSAERTGGSVSTLTIQRTQQEDSAVYLCASSLDGLISGNTIYFGEGSWLTVV.

This rearrangement joins TRBV5-1 to TRBJ1-5; unclear D gene. The germline V gene encodes CDR1 SGHRS and CDR2 YFSETQ. Trimming removed 4 bases from V and 1 base from J, with 6 bases in between. CDR3 length equals 13 residues. CDR3 bases: TGCGCCAGCAGCATGGACAGCAATCAGCCCCAGCATTTT. It is translated as CASSMDSNQPQHF.

The V and J genes are TRBV7-6 and TRBJ2-3; D perhaps matches TRBD1 (7 bases). Germline assignment: CDR1 SGHVS and CDR2 FNYEAQ. CDR3 length equals 15 residues. The V end was cut by 5 bases, the J end by 2 bases, with 14 bases between. The CDR3 spells CASSQGGQTTDTQYF. The CDR3 bases are TGTGCCAGCAGCCAGGGGGGACAGACCACAGATACGCAGTATTTT.

This clone occurred once. The rearrangement links TRBV6-1 to TRBJ1-5; D ambiguous. Germline loops: CDR1 MNHNS, CDR2 SASEGT. This CDR3 spans 13 amino acids. Trimming took off 2 bases at V and 7 bases at J, with 9 bases between the two ends. This chain's CDR3 is CASSERGDQPQHF. The CDR3 DNA follows: TGTGCCAGCAGTGAACGGGGAGACCAGCCCCAGCATTTT.

The chain carries TRBV11-1 and TRBJ1-2; D is perhaps TRBD1 (6 bases). The CDR3 sequence is 13 residues long. Between the trimmed V and J ends, which lost 4 bases and 2 bases, there was a span of 8 bases. Germline values: CDR1 SGHAT, CDR2 FQDESV (reference sequence). CDR3 protein: CASSWGANYGYTF. CDR3 sequence (DNA): TGTGCCAGCAGCTGGGGGGCGAACTATGGCTACACCTTC.

Only a few counts were recorded for this clone. Here the CDR3 reads CASSSDFTQYF. CDR3 coding DNA: TGTGCCAGCAGCTCCGACTTTACGCAGTATTTT. This chain links TRBV7-9 with TRBJ2-3; no clear D gene. With 4 bases removed from V and 8 bases from J, the gap between germline ends came to 7 bases. Per the germline V gene, CDR1 is SEHNR and CDR2 is FQNEAQ (reference sequence). There are 11 residues in the CDR3.

This chain joins TRBV5-1 and TRBJ1-1, with D possibly matching TRBD1 (5 bases). Germline lookup yields CDR1 SGHRS and CDR2 YFSETQ. The V end was cut by 6 bases, the J end by 5 bases, with 17 bases between. This CDR3 contains 14 residues. The CDR3 sequence: CASTLDAGGTEAFF. The CDR3 coding sequence is TGCGCCAGCACCCTGGACGCCGGGGGGACTGAAGCTTTCTTT. Filled out from reference TRBV5-1 and TRBJ1-1, the complete variable domain reads KAGVTQTPRYLIKTRGQQVTLSCSPISGHRSVSWYQQTPGQGLQFLFEYFSETQRNKGNFPGRFSGRQFSNSRSEMNVSTLELGDSALYLCASTLDAGGTEAFFGQGTRLTVV.

The chain is built from TRBV9 and TRBJ1-3; no definite D call. The CDR3 consists of 16 residues. From germline, CDR1 is SGDLS and CDR2 YYNGEE. V was cut by 0 bases and J by 2 bases, with 12 bases left in between. The CDR3 DNA is TGTGCCAGCAGCGTAGAGGTCTACACTCCTGGAAACACCATATATTTT. This translates into CASSVEVYTPGNTIYF.

The chain joins TRBV5-8 to TRBJ2-3; possible D gene TRBD2, 6 bases. The CDR3 is made up of 15 amino acids. V was cut by 0 bases and J by 1 base, with 9 bases left in between. Germline V gene sequence: CDR1 SGHTS, CDR2 YDEGEE. This CDR3 is CASSLAREGTDTQYF. The CDR3 DNA sequence: TGTGCCAGCAGCTTGGCCAGGGAGGGCACAGATACGCAGTATTTT. Based on the CDR3 plus reference TRBV5-8 and TRBJ2-3, the full variable domain is EAGVTQSPTHLIKTRGQQATLRCSPISGHTSVYWYQQALGLGLQFLLWYDEGEERNRGNFPPRFSGRQFPNYSSELNVNALELEDSALYLCASSLAREGTDTQYFGPGTRLTVL.

The CDR3 loop is CAIRKAGAPEQYF. The CDR3, as DNA: TGTGCCATCAGAAAAGCGGGAGCCCCCGAGCAGTACTTC. This rearrangement joins TRBV10-3 to TRBJ2-7; 8 bases fit TRBD2. The CDR3 consists of 13 residues. Losses at the gene ends were 6 bases for V and 6 bases for J; bases not matched to a gene: 7. The V gene's germline CDR1 is ENHRY and CDR2 SYGVKD.